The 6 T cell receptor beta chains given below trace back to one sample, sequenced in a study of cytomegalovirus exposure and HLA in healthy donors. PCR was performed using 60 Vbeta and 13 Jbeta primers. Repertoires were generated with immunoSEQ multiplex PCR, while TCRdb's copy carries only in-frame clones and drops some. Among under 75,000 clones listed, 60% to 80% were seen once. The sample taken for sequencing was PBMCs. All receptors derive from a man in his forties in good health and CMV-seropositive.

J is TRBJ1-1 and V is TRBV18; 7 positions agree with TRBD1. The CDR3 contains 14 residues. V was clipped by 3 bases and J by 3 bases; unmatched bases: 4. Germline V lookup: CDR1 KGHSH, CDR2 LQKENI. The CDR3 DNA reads TGTGCCAGCTCACCGACCAGGGGGGACACTGAAGCTTTCTTT. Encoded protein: CASSPTRGDTEAFF.

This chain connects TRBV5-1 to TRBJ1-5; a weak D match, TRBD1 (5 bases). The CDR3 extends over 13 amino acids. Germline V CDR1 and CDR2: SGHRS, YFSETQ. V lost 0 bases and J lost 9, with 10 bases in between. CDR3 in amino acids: CASSLEGDRPQHF. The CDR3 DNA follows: TGCGCCAGCAGCTTGGAAGGGGATCGGCCCCAGCATTTT.

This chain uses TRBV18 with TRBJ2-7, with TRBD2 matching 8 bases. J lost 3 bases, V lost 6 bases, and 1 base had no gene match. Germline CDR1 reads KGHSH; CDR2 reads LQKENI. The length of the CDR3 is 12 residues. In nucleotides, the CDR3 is TGTGCCAGCTCCGGGGGGGGCTACGAGCAGTACTTC. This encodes CASSGGGYEQYF.

Here the CDR3 DNA reads TGCGCCAGCAGCTTGGTGGGGGCTGAAGCTGGGGCCAACGTCCTGACTTTC. Protein sequence: CASSLVGAEAGANVLTF. The V gene is TRBV5-1, the J gene TRBJ2-6; D possibly corresponds to TRBD1 (6 bases). CDR3 size: 17 residues. Per the germline V gene, CDR1 is SGHRS and CDR2 is YFSETQ. Trimming took off 0 bases at V and 2 bases at J, with 12 bases between the two ends.

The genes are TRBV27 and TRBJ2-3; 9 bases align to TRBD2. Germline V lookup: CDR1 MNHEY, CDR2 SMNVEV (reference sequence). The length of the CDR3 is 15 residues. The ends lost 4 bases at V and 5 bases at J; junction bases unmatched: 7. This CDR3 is CASSSLAGFQDTQYF. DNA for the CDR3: TGTGCCAGCAGTTCACTAGCGGGTTTTCAAGATACGCAGTATTTT.

CDR3 residues: CSVEDRRESYNEQFF. The CDR3 DNA is TGCAGCGTTGAAGACCGCAGGGAATCCTACAATGAGCAGTTCTTC. J is TRBJ2-1 and V is TRBV29-1, with D maybe TRBD1 (5 bases). Per the germline V gene, CDR1 is SQVTM and CDR2 is ANQGSEA. V was trimmed by 0 bases and J by 1 base, leaving 10 bases between them. The CDR3 consists of 15 residues.